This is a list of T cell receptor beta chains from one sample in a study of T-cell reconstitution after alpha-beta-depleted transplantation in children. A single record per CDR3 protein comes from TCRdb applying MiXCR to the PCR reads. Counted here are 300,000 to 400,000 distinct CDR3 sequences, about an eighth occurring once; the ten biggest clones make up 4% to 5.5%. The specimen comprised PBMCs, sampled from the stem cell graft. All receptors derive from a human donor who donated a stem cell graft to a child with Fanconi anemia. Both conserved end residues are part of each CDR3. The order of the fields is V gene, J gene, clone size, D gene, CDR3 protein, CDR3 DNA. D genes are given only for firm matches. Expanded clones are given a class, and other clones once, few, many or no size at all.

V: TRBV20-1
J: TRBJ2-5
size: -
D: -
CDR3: CSATPRETQYF
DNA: TGCAGTGCCACCCCGAGAGAGACCCAGTACTTC

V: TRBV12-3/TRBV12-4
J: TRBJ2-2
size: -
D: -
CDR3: CASKGGPTGELFF
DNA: TGTGCCAGCAAAGGGGGGCCGACCGGGGAGCTGTTTTTT

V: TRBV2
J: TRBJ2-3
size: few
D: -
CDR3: CASSGGITVDTQYF
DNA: TGTGCCAGCAGTGGCGGGATTACGGTAGATACGCAGTATTTT

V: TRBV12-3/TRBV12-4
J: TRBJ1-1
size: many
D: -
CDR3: CASSPTASTEAFF
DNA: TGTGCCAGCAGTCCAACAGCCTCCACTGAAGCTTTCTTT

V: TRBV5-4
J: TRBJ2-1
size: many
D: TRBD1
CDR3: CASSLVIGTAYNEQFF
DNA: TGTGCCAGCAGCTTGGTCATCGGGACAGCTTACAATGAGCAGTTCTTC

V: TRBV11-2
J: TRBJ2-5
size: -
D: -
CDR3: CASSYYETQYF
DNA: TGTGCCAGCAGCTACTACGAAACCCAGTACTTC

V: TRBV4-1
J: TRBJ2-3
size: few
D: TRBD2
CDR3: CASSRWTSGGGSDTQYF
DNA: TGCGCCAGCAGCCGTTGGACTAGCGGGGGTGGGTCAGATACGCAGTATTTT

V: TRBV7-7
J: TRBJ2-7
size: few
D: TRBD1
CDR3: CASSSGTGGEQYF
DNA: TGTGCTAGCAGCTCGGGTACAGGGGGGGAGCAGTACTTC

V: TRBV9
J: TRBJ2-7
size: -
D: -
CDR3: CASSVGVGSYEQYF
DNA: TGTGCCAGCAGCGTAGGGGTCGGCTCCTACGAGCAGTACTTC

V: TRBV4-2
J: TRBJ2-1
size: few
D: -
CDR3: CASSQDEIGAGEFF
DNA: TGTGCCAGCAGCCAAGATGAGATAGGGGCCGGGGAGTTCTTC

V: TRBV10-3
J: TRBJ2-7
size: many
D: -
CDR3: CAISESKLKSSYEQYF
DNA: TGTGCCATCAGTGAGTCGAAACTGAAGAGCTCCTACGAGCAGTACTTC

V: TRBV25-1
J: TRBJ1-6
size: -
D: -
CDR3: CASSEAWHSPLHF
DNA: TGTGCCAGCAGTGAGGCATGGCATTCACCCCTCCACTTT

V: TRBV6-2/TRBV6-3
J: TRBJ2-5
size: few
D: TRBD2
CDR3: CASGLAGGPETQYF
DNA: TGTGCCAGCGGGCTAGCGGGGGGGCCAGAGACCCAGTACTTC

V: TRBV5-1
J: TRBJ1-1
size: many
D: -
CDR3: CASSSDSEAFF
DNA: TGCGCCAGCAGCTCAGACAGTGAAGCTTTCTTT

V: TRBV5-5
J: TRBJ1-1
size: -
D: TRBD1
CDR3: CASSGQGANTEAFF
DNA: TGTGCCAGCAGCGGCCAGGGGGCTAACACTGAAGCTTTCTTT

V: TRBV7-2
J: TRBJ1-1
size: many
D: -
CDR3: CASSFQRGDTEAFF
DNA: TGTGCCAGCAGCTTCCAAAGGGGTGACACTGAAGCTTTCTTT

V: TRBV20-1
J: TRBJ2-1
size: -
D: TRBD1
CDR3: CSAIDRGWNEQFF
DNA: TGCAGTGCTATCGACAGGGGGTGGAATGAGCAGTTCTTC

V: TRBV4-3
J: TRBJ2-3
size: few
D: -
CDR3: CASSQDWRGGTDTQYF
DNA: TGCGCCAGCAGCCAAGATTGGCGGGGAGGCACAGATACGCAGTATTTT

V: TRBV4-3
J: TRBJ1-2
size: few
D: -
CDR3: CASSHRSGATNYGYTF
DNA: TGCGCCAGCAGCCATAGATCAGGGGCGACTAACTATGGCTACACCTTC

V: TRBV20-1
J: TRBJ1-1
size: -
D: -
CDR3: CSARGQGETEAFF
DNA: TGCAGTGCTAGGGGGCAGGGCGAAACTGAAGCTTTCTTT

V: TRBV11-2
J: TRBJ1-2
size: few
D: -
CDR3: CASTPSIDRNYGYTF
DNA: TGTGCCAGCACCCCCTCGATAGACAGGAACTATGGCTACACCTTC

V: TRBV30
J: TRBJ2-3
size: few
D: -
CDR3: CAWTTSTDTQYF
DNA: TGTGCCTGGACCACTAGCACAGATACGCAGTATTTT

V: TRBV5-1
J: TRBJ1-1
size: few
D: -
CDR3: CASSSGLMNTEAFF
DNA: TGCGCCAGCAGCTCGGGACTGATGAACACTGAAGCTTTCTTT

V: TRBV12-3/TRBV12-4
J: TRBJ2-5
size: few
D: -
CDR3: CASMLREGETQYF
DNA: TGTGCCAGCATGCTGAGAGAGGGAGAGACCCAGTACTTC

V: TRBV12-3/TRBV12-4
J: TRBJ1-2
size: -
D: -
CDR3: CASSRGSYNYGYTF
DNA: TGTGCCAGCAGCCGGGGAAGTTATAACTATGGCTACACCTTC

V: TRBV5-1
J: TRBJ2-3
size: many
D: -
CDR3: CASSLVGSDTQYF
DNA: TGCGCCAGCAGCTTGGTTGGATCAGATACGCAGTATTTT

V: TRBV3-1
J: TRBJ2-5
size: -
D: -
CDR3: CASRPGPPSGETQYF
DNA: TGTGCCAGCAGACCGGGACCTCCCTCAGGAGAGACCCAGTACTTC

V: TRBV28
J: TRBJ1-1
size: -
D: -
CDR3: CASSALYGGAEAFF
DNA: TGTGCCAGCAGTGCTCTATATGGTGGTGCTGAAGCTTTCTTT

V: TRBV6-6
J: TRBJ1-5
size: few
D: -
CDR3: CASNDRGVSNQPQHF
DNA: TGTGCCAGCAACGACCGAGGTGTAAGCAATCAGCCCCAGCATTTT

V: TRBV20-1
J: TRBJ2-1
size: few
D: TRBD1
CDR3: CSAKRGQGGLGEQFF
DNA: TGCAGTGCTAAAAGGGGACAGGGGGGTTTAGGGGAGCAGTTCTTC

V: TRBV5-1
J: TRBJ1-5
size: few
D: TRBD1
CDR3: CASSPGGINQPQHF
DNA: TGCGCCAGCAGCCCAGGGGGGATAAATCAGCCCCAGCATTTT